One T cell receptor beta chain is described in this entry. Its target is unknown. Possible read error: a much larger clone is one base away. Individual cDNA molecules received unique molecular identifiers during library preparation. From the 5' RACE reads, TCRdb called clonotypes with MiXCR, one entry per CDR3 protein. The sample carries roughly 120,000 distinct CDR3 sequences, over 9.5% recorded once. The entry originates in a study of early T cells in non-severe SARS-CoV-2 infection. Study-level points and caveats: Database matching using VDJdb favored anti-spike CD8 responses, with private and CD4 specificities left missing.

The sequence came from an adult who was a healthcare worker with PCR-confirmed SARS-CoV-2 infection or an uninfected control (not recorded which). This specimen consisted of whole blood, obtained at baseline.

The CDR3 DNA sequence: TGTGTCAGCTCGTTCCGGGCTTCCCCAGATACGCAGTATTTT. It yields the protein CVSSFRASPDTQYF. This chain uses TRBV18 with TRBJ2-3; D remains unclear. CDR1 and CDR2 (germline): KGHSH, LQKENI. This CDR3 region has 14 residues.